A selection of T cell receptor beta chains follows, all from one sample in a study of CD8 T cells in Susac syndrome. One entry per CDR3 protein results from TCRdb running MiXCR on the immunoSEQ multiplex PCR reads. The sample includes a few hundred thousand distinct CDR3 sequences, 85% to 95% seen only once; the top ten take 0.082%. Sequencing input: CD4+ T cells from PBMCs. All receptors come from a human donor with multiple sclerosis. Each CDR3 is given without its conserved first and last residue. The size of a clone is reported for some rows only, either as once, few or many, or as a class for expanded clones.

J,V,size,CDR3
TRBJ2-7,TRBV29-1,.,SVGQGGREQY
TRBJ2-5,TRBV3-1,.,ASSQPFSGGGSETQY
TRBJ2-1,TRBV3-1,.,ASSQDRLNNEQF
TRBJ2-3,TRBV19,.,ASSPSPGPGYPDTQY
TRBJ2-1,TRBV4-1,.,ASTLRASGGPYNEQF
TRBJ2-2,TRBV29-1,.,SVEERRRSGELF
TRBJ2-5,TRBV5-6,.,ASSLMTGQETQY
TRBJ1-4,TRBV20-1,.,SARGDLREEKLF
TRBJ1-5,TRBV2,.,ASSTGTQNQPQH
TRBJ2-7,TRBV20-1,.,SARGAASSYEQY
TRBJ2-3,TRBV30,once,AWSPTNTQY
TRBJ1-1,TRBV2,.,ASRLDREGGTEAF
TRBJ2-1,TRBV5-1,.,ASSPLGTNSYNEQF
TRBJ1-5,TRBV3-1,once,ASSQDTQAQH
TRBJ2-7,TRBV12-3/TRBV12-4,.,ASTLGDRIYEQY
TRBJ1-2,TRBV29-1,once,SVRTGGYGYT
TRBJ1-6,TRBV7-9,.,ASSWGTGGNSPLH